This TCR beta chain was documented in a study of T cells expressing NK-cell markers. Germline V gene lookup returns CDR1 SQVTM and CDR2 ANQGSEA. The CDR3 is made up of 11 amino acids. From the 5' RACE reads, TCRdb lists one entry per CDR3 protein and no DNA. The table for this sample gives 550,000 to 600,000 distinct CDR3 sequences. The sample consisted of blood T cells: a sorted CD56 or NKG2C T cell subset, CD4+ or CD8+ T cells, or bulk PBMC T cells (not recorded which). The V call is TRBV29-1, the J call TRBJ2-3; TCRdb gives TRBD1 as the D gene, but with no DNA this cannot be confirmed. The TCR was taken from a man between 18 and 29 years old in good health. The CDR3 region is CSVRQGLTQYF.